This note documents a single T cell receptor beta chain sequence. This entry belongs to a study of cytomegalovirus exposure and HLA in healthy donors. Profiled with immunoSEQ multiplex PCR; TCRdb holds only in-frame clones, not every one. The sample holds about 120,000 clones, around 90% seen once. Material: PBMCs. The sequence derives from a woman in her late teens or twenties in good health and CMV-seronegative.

The CDR3 loop is CASSQGLASEQYF. CDR3 bases: TGTGCCAGCAGCCAAGGGCTAGCGAGTGAGCAGTACTTC. The V and J genes are TRBV16 and TRBJ2-7; D might be TRBD2 (6 bases). V was shortened by 2 bases and J by 7 bases, with 12 bases between the two germline ends. The CDR3 runs to 13 residues. Germline V gene lookup returns CDR1 KGHSY and CDR2 FQNENV.